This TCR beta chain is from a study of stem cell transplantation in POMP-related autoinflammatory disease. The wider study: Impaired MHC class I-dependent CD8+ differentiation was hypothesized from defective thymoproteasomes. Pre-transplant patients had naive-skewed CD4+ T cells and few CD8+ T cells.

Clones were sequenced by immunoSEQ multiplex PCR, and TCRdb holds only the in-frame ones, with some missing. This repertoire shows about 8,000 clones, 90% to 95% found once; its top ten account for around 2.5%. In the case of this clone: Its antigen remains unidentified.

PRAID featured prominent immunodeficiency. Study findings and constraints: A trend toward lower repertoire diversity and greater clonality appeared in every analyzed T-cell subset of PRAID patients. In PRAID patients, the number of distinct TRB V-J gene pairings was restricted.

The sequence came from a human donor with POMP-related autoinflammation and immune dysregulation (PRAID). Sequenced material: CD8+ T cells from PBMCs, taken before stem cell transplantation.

This CDR3 reads CSARPGLPVNEQFF. DNA for the CDR3: TGCAGCGCCAGACCGGGACTACCAGTCAATGAGCAGTTCTTC. This chain links TRBV29-1 with TRBJ2-1; 7 bases map to TRBD2. CDR3 length: 14 amino acids. Germline V CDR1 and CDR2: SQVTM, ANQGSEA. V lost 7 bases, J lost 6 bases, and 12 bases stayed unmatched.